The sequence of this T cell receptor beta chain was determined in a study of T cell responses to AZD1222 COVID-19 vaccine. Overall study results and limits: Clonal diversity was possibly underestimated; the donors were predominantly white British and more often female. Following two doses of AZD1222, Spike-specific TCR breadth and depth rose. AZD1222 recipients seropositive at baseline numbered only 5 to 7.

Trimming took off 0 bases at V and 3 bases at J, with 13 bases between the two ends. The CDR3 contains 16 residues. The V gene's germline CDR1 is SGDLS and CDR2 YYNGEE. Assay: immunoSEQ multiplex PCR; the TCRdb copy retains only in-frame clones and omits some. The table lists 130,000 to 150,000 clones, around 90% of them singletons, with 3% to 3.5% in the top ten. This clone was picked up one time. What it binds is not known. This TCR came from an adult in good health. The input for sequencing was peripheral blood, taken on day 0 of AZD1222 vaccination. J is TRBJ1-3 and V is TRBV9, with unresolved D. DNA of the CDR3: TGTGCCAGCAGCGTAGATGGAAGGAGTAATGGAAACACCATATATTTT. Its protein is CASSVDGRSNGNTIYF.